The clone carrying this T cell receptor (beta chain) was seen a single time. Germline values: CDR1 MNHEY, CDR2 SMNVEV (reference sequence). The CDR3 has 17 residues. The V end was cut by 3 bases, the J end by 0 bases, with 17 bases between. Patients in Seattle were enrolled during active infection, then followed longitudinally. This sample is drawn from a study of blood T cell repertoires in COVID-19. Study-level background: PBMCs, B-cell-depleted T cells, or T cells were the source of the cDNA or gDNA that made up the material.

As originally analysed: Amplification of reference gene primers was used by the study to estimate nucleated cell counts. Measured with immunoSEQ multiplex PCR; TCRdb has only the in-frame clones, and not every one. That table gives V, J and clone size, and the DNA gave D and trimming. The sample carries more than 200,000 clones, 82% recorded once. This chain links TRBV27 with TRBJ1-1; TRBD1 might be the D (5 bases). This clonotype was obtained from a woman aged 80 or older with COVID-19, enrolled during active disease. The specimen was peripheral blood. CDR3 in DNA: TGTGCCAGCAGTTTTTATCGGGGGAGACAAATGAACACTGAAGCTTTCTTT. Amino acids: CASSFYRGRQMNTEAFF.